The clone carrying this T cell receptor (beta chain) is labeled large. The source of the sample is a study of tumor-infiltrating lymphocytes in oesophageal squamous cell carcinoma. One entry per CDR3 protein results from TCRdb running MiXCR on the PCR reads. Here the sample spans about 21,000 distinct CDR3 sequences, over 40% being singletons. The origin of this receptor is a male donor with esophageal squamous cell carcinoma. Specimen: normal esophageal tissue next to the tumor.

The CDR3 nucleotides read TGTGCCAGCAGCATCTATCGCGGGGAGCAGTTCTTC. Protein sequence: CASSIYRGEQFF. The V call is TRBV7-6, the J call TRBJ2-1; a possible D gene is TRBD2 (5 bases). Germline V gene data show CDR1 as SGHVS and CDR2 as FNYEAQ. CDR3 length equals 12 residues. Trimming shortened V by 5 bases and J by 10 bases, and 12 bases separated the two germline ends. The full variable domain, in which reference TRBV7-6 and TRBJ2-1 provide the parts outside the CDR3, is GAGVSQSPRYKVTKRGQDVALRCDPISGHVSLYWYRQALGQGPEFLTYFNYEAQQDKSGLPNDRFSAERPEGSISTLTIQRTEQRDSAMYRCASSIYRGEQFFGPGTRLTVL.